The 5 T cell receptor beta chains presented below share a single source sample, sequenced in a study of blood T cell repertoires in COVID-19. Clones were sequenced by immunoSEQ multiplex PCR, and TCRdb holds only the in-frame ones, with some missing. The sample includes some 80,000 clones, roughly 80% seen only once; the top ten take around 9.4%. Sequenced: peripheral blood. The receptors originated from a human donor in a cohort sampled during active COVID-19.

V is TRBV6-5 and J is TRBJ2-7, with D possibly matching TRBD1 (6 bases). The CDR3 runs to 15 residues. Germline CDR1 MNHEY, CDR2 SVGAGI. The V gene lost 2 bases and the J gene lost 2 bases, with 13 bases spanning the gap. The CDR3 DNA follows: TGTGCCAGCAGTTACGGCAGGGACAAGGCCTACGAGCAGTACTTC. This sequence encodes CASSYGRDKAYEQYF.

This clone was recorded a few times. CDR3 nucleotides: TGTGCCATCAGTGAGACGGGGGGTCCAACAGATACGCAGTATTTT. It specifies CAISETGGPTDTQYF. V is TRBV10-3 and J is TRBJ2-3; 7 bases fit TRBD2. V lost 2 bases to trimming and J lost 3 bases; unmatched junction nucleotides: 5. This CDR3 comprises 15 residues. The germline V gene has CDR1 ENHRY and CDR2 SYGVKD.

The CDR3 DNA reads as TGTGCCAGCAGCTTAGGACAGGGTGGCGGCTACACCTTC. It specifies CASSLGQGGGYTF. The genes are TRBV7-8 and TRBJ1-2, with 7 positions matching TRBD1. The length of the CDR3 is 13 residues. The ends lost 1 base at V and 8 bases at J; junction bases unmatched: 4. Germline V gene lookup returns CDR1 SGHVS and CDR2 FQNEAQ.

The table lists this clone with a few counts. The genes are TRBV5-1 and TRBJ1-6, with TRBD1 identical over 10 bases. Germline-derived CDR1 and CDR2 are SGHRS and YFSETQ. CDR3 length equals 16 residues. After removal of 3 bases from V and 3 bases from J, the junction contained 3 bases not matched to a gene. CDR3 loop: CASSSTGGLYNSPLHF. For the CDR3, the DNA is TGCGCCAGCAGCTCGACAGGGGGCCTCTATAATTCACCCCTCCACTTT.

This chain joins TRBV2 and TRBJ1-4, with 10 bases matching TRBD1. CDR3 size: 14 residues. V dropped 3 bases and J dropped 9; count of bases not matched to a gene: 4. Per the germline V gene, CDR1 is SNHLY and CDR2 is FYNNEI. The CDR3 loop is CASSDTDRGQKLFF. Written as DNA, the CDR3 is TGTGCCAGCAGTGATACCGACAGGGGGCAAAAACTGTTTTTT.